Included here is one T cell receptor (beta chain) sequence, with context. Its specificity is not known. The data derive from a study of a mutant IDH1 vaccine in newly diagnosed glioma. Study-wide background: Radiotherapy alone preceded vaccination by 4-6 weeks; alternatively, vaccination started with temozolomide cycles. Treated individuals were around 60% male and roughly 40% female, averaging 40.4 years of age. Points from the study as a whole: Pseudoprogression looked unconnected to shifts in top peripheral T cell clonotypes.

The CDR3 has 18 residues. Germline V gene sequence: CDR1 SGHTA, CDR2 FQGNSA. Trimming at V came to 0 bases and at J to 3 bases, leaving 8 bases not matched to a gene. The repertoire was sequenced with immunoSEQ multiplex PCR; TCRdb's copy has only in-frame clones and lacks some. The repertoire holds about 120,000 clones, about four fifths seen once, with 5% to 6% in the top ten. The time point: week 11, during vaccination. In every dose of vaccine, 300 ug of mutant IDH1 20-mer peptide was given alongside topical imiquimod. The material was PBMCs, obtained from a glioma patient whose treatment included an IDH1 peptide vaccine. The source is a man aged 35 to 55 with glioma. V gene TRBV7-2 combines with J gene TRBJ2-3; the match to TRBD2 covers 11 bases. The CDR3 DNA follows: TGTGCCAGCAGCTTAGCTAGCGGGGGGGCCGGGGGAACAGATACGCAGTATTTT. It translates to CASSLASGGAGGTDTQYF. Looking up the rest from reference TRBV7-2 and TRBJ2-3 gives the full variable domain: GAGVSQSPSNKVTEKGKDVELRCDPISGHTALYWYRQSLGQGLEFLIYFQGNSAPDKSGLPSDRFSAERTGGSVSTLTIQRTQQEDSAVYLCASSLASGGAGGTDTQYFGPGTRLTVL.